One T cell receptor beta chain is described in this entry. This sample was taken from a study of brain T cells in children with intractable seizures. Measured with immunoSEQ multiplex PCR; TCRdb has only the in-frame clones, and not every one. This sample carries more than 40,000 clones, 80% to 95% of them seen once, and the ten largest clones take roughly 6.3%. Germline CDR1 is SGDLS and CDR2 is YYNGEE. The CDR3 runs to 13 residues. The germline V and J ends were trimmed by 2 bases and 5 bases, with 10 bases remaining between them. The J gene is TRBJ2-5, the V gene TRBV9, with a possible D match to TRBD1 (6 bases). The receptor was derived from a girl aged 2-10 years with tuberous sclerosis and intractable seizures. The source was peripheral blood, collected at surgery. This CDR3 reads CASSVGRGETQYF. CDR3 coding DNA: TGTGCCAGCAGCGTCGGAAGGGGGGAGACCCAGTACTTC. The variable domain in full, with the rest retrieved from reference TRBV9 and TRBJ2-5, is DSGVTQTPKHLITATGQRVTLRCSPRSGDLSVYWYQQSLDQGLQFLIQYYNGEERAKGNILERFSAQQFPDLHSELNLSSLELGDSALYFCASSVGRGETQYFGPGTRLLVL.